The rows below give T cell receptor beta chains drawn from one sample of a study of cytomegalovirus exposure and HLA in healthy donors. TCRdb's table, derived via immunoSEQ multiplex PCR, lists solely in-frame clones and lacks some. Here the sample spans some 98,000 clones, approximately 80% being singletons. The sample taken for sequencing was PBMCs. These receptors were collected from a female donor in good health and CMV-seropositive. Each CDR3 is given with its conserved first and last residue. Fields, in order: V gene, D gene, clone size, J gene, CDR3 protein, CDR3 DNA. A D gene is named only where the DNA matches it firmly. Clone size is not always given. Where it is, it says once, few, many or a class for expanded clones.

TRBV7-9	TRBD1	.	TRBJ1-1	CASSLTPTGAEAFF	TGTGCCAGCAGCTTGACCCCGACAGGGGCTGAAGCTTTCTTT
TRBV5-1	.	.	TRBJ2-7	CASSLDSRKAYEQYF	TGCGCCAGCAGCTTGGATAGCCGAAAAGCCTACGAGCAGTACTTC
TRBV4-1	.	.	TRBJ1-5	CASSREGMSNQPQHF	TGCGCCAGCAGCCGGGAGGGCATGAGCAATCAGCCCCAGCATTTT
TRBV5-1	TRBD1	.	TRBJ2-7	CASSLATLGTGGGEQYF	TGCGCCAGCAGCTTGGCGACGTTAGGGACAGGGGGCGGCGAGCAGTACTTC
TRBV10-2	.	.	TRBJ1-4	CASKSIKEGGIEKLFF	TGCGCCAGCAAGTCGATAAAGGAGGGAGGAATTGAAAAACTGTTCTTT
TRBV15	.	.	TRBJ2-7	CATSRVFNSYEQYF	TGTGCCACCAGCAGAGTCTTTAACTCCTACGAGCAGTACTTC
TRBV7-9	.	.	TRBJ1-1	CSSLTGTSEAFF	TGTTCCAGCTTGACAGGTACATCTGAAGCTTTCTTT
TRBV7-6	TRBD1	.	TRBJ2-7	CASSPRLGTGDHEQYF	TGTGCCAGCAGCCCCCGGTTAGGGACAGGGGACCACGAGCAGTACTTC
TRBV30	TRBD2	.	TRBJ2-1	CAWLSMTSGNNEQFF	TGTGCCTGGCTATCCATGACTAGCGGTAACAATGAGCAGTTCTTC
TRBV6-4	TRBD1	.	TRBJ1-1	CASSRGQGTEAFF	TGTGCCAGCAGCCGAGGACAGGGGACTGAAGCTTTCTTT
TRBV28	.	.	TRBJ2-7	CASSLPESSYEQYF	TGTGCCAGCAGTTTACCGGAGTCCTCCTACGAGCAGTACTTC
TRBV4-1	TRBD1	.	TRBJ2-1	CASSQEQGTGRDEQFF	TGCGCCAGCAGCCAAGAACAGGGGACCGGCCGCGATGAGCAGTTCTTC
TRBV9	.	.	TRBJ1-2	CASSQDNYGYTF	TGTGCCAGCAGCCAGGATAACTATGGCTACACCTTC
TRBV11-3	TRBD1	few	TRBJ2-1	CASSFGTGVRNEQFF	TGTGCCAGCAGCTTTGGGACAGGGGTGAGGAATGAGCAGTTCTTC
TRBV27	TRBD1	.	TRBJ2-4	CASSLVGTGLAKNIQYF	TGTGCCAGCAGTTTAGTGGGGACAGGGCTCGCCAAAAACATTCAGTACTTC
TRBV6-1	.	.	TRBJ1-3	CASRPQTGGNTIYF	TGTGCCAGCAGGCCGCAGACGGGTGGAAACACCATATATTTT
TRBV28	TRBD1	.	TRBJ1-1	CASRGQGINTEAFF	TGTGCCAGCAGGGGACAGGGGATAAACACTGAAGCTTTCTTT
TRBV2	.	.	TRBJ1-1	CASSSGGVRNTEAFF	TGTGCCAGCAGTTCGGGGGGGGTGCGGAACACTGAAGCTTTCTTT
TRBV25-1	TRBD1	.	TRBJ2-5	CASSEIRGPQETQYF	TGTGCCAGCAGTGAAATCAGGGGGCCTCAAGAGACCCAGTACTTC
TRBV2	TRBD1	.	TRBJ2-7	CASSEGTGTYEQYF	TGTGCCAGCAGTGAAGGGACAGGGACCTACGAGCAGTACTTC
TRBV5-4	.	few	TRBJ2-7	CASSLLTLREQYF	TGTGCCAGCAGCTTGCTTACCCTACGGGAGCAGTACTTC
TRBV7-2	TRBD1	.	TRBJ1-3	CASSYQGGIWTIYF	TGTGCCAGCAGCTACCAGGGGGGAATTTGGACCATATATTTT
TRBV5-1	TRBD2	.	TRBJ2-7	CASRPPGTSGGLEQYF	TGCGCCAGCAGACCCCCCGGGACTAGCGGGGGGTTGGAGCAGTACTTC
TRBV5-6	.	.	TRBJ1-4	CASSSQNEKLFF	TGTGCCAGCAGCTCCCAAAATGAAAAACTGTTTTTT
TRBV9	.	.	TRBJ2-7	CASSVASGKSSYEQYF	TGTGCCAGCAGCGTAGCGTCAGGGAAGAGCTCCTACGAGCAGTACTTC
TRBV29-1	.	.	TRBJ1-2	CSVETRDGYTF	TGCAGCGTTGAGACGCGGGATGGCTACACCTTC
TRBV10-3	TRBD1	.	TRBJ1-5	CAISELAGGQPQHF	TGTGCCATCAGTGAGTTGGCAGGGGGTCAGCCCCAGCATTTT
TRBV10-2	.	.	TRBJ2-3	CASSQGRGPADTQYF	TGCGCCAGCAGTCAAGGGAGAGGGCCGGCAGATACGCAGTATTTT
TRBV7-7	.	few	TRBJ1-2	CASSQPGVYYGYTF	TGTGCCAGCAGCCAACCAGGGGTATACTATGGCTACACCTTC
TRBV5-1	.	.	TRBJ1-3	CASRARAFSGNTIYF	TGCGCCAGCAGGGCCAGGGCCTTCTCTGGAAACACCATATATTTT
TRBV6-1	TRBD1	.	TRBJ1-1	CASSEMDRGRSGTEAFF	TGTGCCAGCAGTGAAATGGACAGGGGGCGTTCAGGCACTGAAGCTTTCTTT
TRBV6-5	TRBD2	.	TRBJ2-7	CASSSVSGSSYEQYF	TGTGCCAGCAGTTCCGTTAGCGGGAGTTCCTACGAGCAGTACTTC
TRBV7-2	TRBD1	.	TRBJ1-2	CASSLAQGAHGYTF	TGTGCCAGCAGCTTAGCGCAGGGGGCGCATGGCTACACCTTC
TRBV6-6	TRBD1	.	TRBJ1-5	CASSLQGADQPQHF	TGTGCCAGCAGCCTCCAGGGGGCGGATCAGCCCCAGCATTTT
TRBV13	.	.	TRBJ1-4	CASSSREVEKLFF	TGTGCCAGCAGCTCCAGGGAGGTGGAAAAACTGTTTTTT
TRBV6-6	.	.	TRBJ1-5	CARTKGPLYSNQPQHF	TGTGCCCGCACAAAGGGGCCCCTTTATAGCAATCAGCCCCAGCATTTT
TRBV7-9	.	.	TRBJ2-1	CASSLDPANEQFF	TGTGCCAGCAGCTTGGATCCAGCGAATGAGCAGTTCTTC
TRBV7-3	TRBD1	.	TRBJ1-4	CASSSTGGREKLFF	TGTGCCAGCAGCTCGACAGGGGGCCGAGAAAAACTGTTTTTT
TRBV11-2	.	.	TRBJ1-1	CASSLYQENTEAFF	TGTGCCAGCAGCTTATATCAGGAGAACACTGAAGCTTTCTTT
TRBV10-3	.	.	TRBJ2-7	CAISEPNGETGLYEQYF	TGTGCCATCAGTGAGCCGAATGGGGAAACGGGGTTATACGAGCAGTACTTC
TRBV28	.	.	TRBJ1-4	CASSPQTGITNEKLFF	TGTGCCAGCAGCCCACAAACAGGGATCACTAATGAAAAACTGTTTTTT
TRBV27	.	.	TRBJ2-6	CASSYSHSGANVLTF	TGTGCCAGCAGCTATTCCCACTCTGGGGCCAACGTCCTGACTTTC
TRBV5-6	.	once	TRBJ2-5	CASSLTGRGETQYF	TGTGCCAGCAGCTTAACAGGGCGCGGGGAGACCCAGTACTTC
TRBV28	TRBD1	.	TRBJ1-2	CASTQGTGSNYGYTF	TGTGCCAGCACCCAGGGGACAGGGAGTAACTATGGCTACACCTTC
TRBV28	TRBD1	.	TRBJ2-6	CASRPPGQMFSGANVLTF	TGTGCCAGCAGACCCCCGGGACAGATGTTCTCTGGGGCCAACGTCCTGACTTTC
TRBV11-2	TRBD2	.	TRBJ2-7	CASSLEGAGAYEQYF	TGTGCCAGCAGCTTAGAAGGAGCGGGAGCTTACGAGCAGTACTTC
TRBV27	TRBD2	once	TRBJ2-1	CASRPTGTSGYNEQFF	TGTGCCAGCAGGCCTACAGGGACTAGCGGGTACAATGAGCAGTTCTTC
TRBV2	.	.	TRBJ2-3	CASSERAGSTDTQYF	TGTGCCAGCAGTGAAAGAGCAGGGAGCACAGATACGCAGTATTTT
TRBV10-3	.	.	TRBJ2-3	CAISESPPDTQYF	TGTGCCATCAGTGAGAGCCCCCCGGATACGCAGTATTTT
TRBV2	TRBD1	.	TRBJ1-1	CASRQGAPNTEAFF	TGTGCCAGCAGACAGGGGGCGCCGAACACTGAAGCTTTCTTT
TRBV28	.	few	TRBJ1-5	CASSLGGAGQPQHF	TGTGCCAGCAGTTTAGGAGGGGCTGGTCAGCCCCAGCATTTT
TRBV4-1	.	once	TRBJ2-5	CASSQVAFQETQYF	TGCGCCAGCAGCCAAGTAGCATTCCAAGAGACCCAGTACTTC